The 7 T cell receptor beta chains listed next were all sequenced from one sample in a study of identical twins. MiXCR, run by TCRdb on the 5' RACE reads, gives a single entry per CDR3 protein. The sample carries 500,000 to 650,000 distinct CDR3 sequences, roughly 7.1% recorded once. The data were also submitted as part of a second study, on yellow fever vaccine responses in identical twins.

Sequenced sample: PBMCs. These receptors all stem from a woman between 18 and 29 years old in good health.

This clonotype was counted ten times or more. The chain carries TRBV5-1 and TRBJ1-1; 9 nucleotides align to TRBD1. After removal of 4 bases from V and 4 bases from J, the junction contained 8 bases not matched to a gene. The V gene's germline CDR1 is SGHRS and CDR2 YFSETQ. The CDR3 runs 15 residues. CDR3 sequence reads: CASSLSPGQGTEAFF. The CDR3 DNA reads TGCGCCAGCAGCCTAAGTCCGGGACAGGGCACTGAAGCTTTCTTT.

The CDR3 bases are TGTGCCAGCAGCGCCTGGACGGGAGACACTGAAGCTTTCTTT. Encoded protein: CASSAWTGDTEAFF. The chain combines TRBV9 with TRBJ1-1; D not certain. V gave up 3 bases and J gave up 3 bases, with 12 bases separating them. CDR1 is SGDLS, CDR2 YYNGEE, per germline. This CDR3 comprises 14 residues.

This clonotype came up many times. The chain is built from TRBV11-2 and TRBJ2-1; no firm D call. Germline V CDR1 and CDR2: SGHAT, FQNNGV. This CDR3 contains 15 residues. Trimming left V 1 base short and J 4 bases short, with 11 bases between. CDR3: CASSLVAGQYNEQFF. CDR3 nucleotides: TGTGCCAGCAGCTTAGTAGCCGGTCAGTACAATGAGCAGTTCTTC.

This clonotype turned up a few times. The chain recombines TRBV9 with TRBJ2-5; 10 nucleotides agree with TRBD2. The CDR3 is 17 amino acids. The V and J ends lost 2 bases and 5 bases, in that order; junction bases with no gene match: 12. Germline V lookup: CDR1 SGDLS, CDR2 YYNGEE. CDR3 in DNA: TGTGCCAGCAGCGTCGCCCCCGGACTAGCGGTTGGGGAGACCCAGTACTTC. Its protein is CASSVAPGLAVGETQYF.

This clonotype was counted only a few times. The genes are TRBV5-6 and TRBJ2-3; TRBD2 aligns across 10 bases. Germline CDR1 and CDR2: SGHDT and YYEEEE. Trimming at V came to 0 bases and at J to 3 bases, leaving 13 bases not matched to a gene. The CDR3 consists of 19 residues. CDR3 in amino acids: CASSLEASGGLRWTDTQYF. The CDR3 nucleotides are TGTGCCAGCAGCTTGGAGGCTAGCGGGGGCCTTAGGTGGACAGATACGCAGTATTTT.

The chain combines TRBV7-9 with TRBJ1-6; D is unresolved. V lost 6 bases, J lost 13 bases, and 13 bases lay in between. From germline, CDR1 is SEHNR and CDR2 FQNEAQ (reference sequence). CDR3 length: 12 amino acids. CDR3 loop: CASREDLGPLHF. In DNA, the CDR3 is TGTGCCAGCAGGGAGGACCTGGGGCCCCTCCACTTT.

The CDR3 bases are TGTGCCAGCAGTCTCATATCGGGGGGGTCGATCGGGGAGCTGTTTTTT. Its translation is CASSLISGGSIGELFF. This chain joins TRBV28 and TRBJ2-2; 8 nucleotides match TRBD2. This CDR3 is built from 16 residues. V trimming: 5 bases; J trimming: 7 bases; junction bases outside the gene matches: 12. The germline gives CDR1 MDHEN, CDR2 SYDVKM.